A single sample is the source of the 20 T cell receptor beta chains below, sequenced in a study of cytomegalovirus exposure and HLA in healthy donors. Amplification used 60 Vbeta primers and 13 Jbeta primers. Produced via immunoSEQ multiplex PCR; TCRdb's table is partial and in-frame only. The sample includes 150,000 to 200,000 clones, roughly 76% of them seen just once. The sample consisted of PBMCs. These receptors were taken from a woman aged 45-60 years in good health and CMV-seronegative.

This clone was found once. This sequence joins TRBV7-8 and TRBJ2-2, with TRBD1 matching 7 bases. Trimming cost V 5 bases and J 1 base; bases outside gene matches: 7. Germline V lookup: CDR1 SGHVS, CDR2 FQNEAQ. This CDR3 has 16 amino acids. CDR3 coding DNA: TGTGCCAGCAGCCACCCCGGGACAGAGAACACCGGGGAGCTGTTTTTT. Its translation: CASSHPGTENTGELFF.

The rearrangement links TRBV29-1 to TRBJ2-7; tentative D call: TRBD1 (6 bases). Germline values: CDR1 SQVTM, CDR2 ANQGSEA. Trimming removed 4 bases from V and 0 bases from J, with 16 bases in between. This CDR3 region has 15 residues. The CDR3 region has the DNA TGCAGCGTTGTCCTTGAGACAGGTCCCTCCTACGAGCAGTACTTC. It translates to CSVVLETGPSYEQYF.

The chain employs TRBV4-2 and TRBJ2-3, with 12 bases aligning to TRBD1. The junction had 9 bases not matched to a gene; V was cut back by 3 bases and J by 5 bases. CDR3 length equals 17 residues. In germline, CDR1 is LGHNA, CDR2 YNFKEQ. In nucleotides, the CDR3 is TGTGCCAGCAGCCAGATTGCCGGGACAGGGGGCGGAGATACGCAGTATTTT. This codes for CASSQIAGTGGGDTQYF.

The genes are TRBV7-2 and TRBJ2-7; D might be TRBD1 (7 bases). Deletions cut 5 bases from V and 4 bases from J, with 15 bases between. In germline, CDR1 is SGHTA, CDR2 FQGNSA. The CDR3 runs to 14 residues. The CDR3 region has the DNA TGTGCCAGCAGCCCAGGGGGGAACGGTTACGAGCAGTACTTC. Translating it yields CASSPGGNGYEQYF.

The V and J genes are TRBV21-1 and TRBJ1-1. TRBV21-1 is assigned pseudogene status. There are 15 residues in the CDR3. CDR3 residues: CIHLPGGQRNTEAFF. CDR3 sequence (DNA): TGTATACATCTCCCGGGGGGGCAGCGGAACACTGAAGCTTTCTTT.

The CDR3 DNA reads as TGTGCCAGCAGCTTGGGTATTGGACAGGGGGACACTGAAGCTTTCTTT. Its protein product is CASSLGIGQGDTEAFF. The rearrangement joins TRBV5-4 to TRBJ1-1, with 10 bases identical to TRBD1. CDR1 SGHNT and CDR2 YYREEE come from the germline V gene (reference sequence). V dropped 0 bases and J dropped 3; count of bases not matched to a gene: 5. The CDR3 is made up of 16 amino acids.

As for this clone: Other DNA sequences in the same sample also yield this CDR3. In DNA, the CDR3 is TGCGCCAGCAGCCCCGGACAGGGGTCCTACGAGCAGTACTTC. The encoded protein is CASSPGQGSYEQYF. The gene calls are TRBV5-1 and TRBJ2-7; 9 bases agree with TRBD1. V was pared by 4 bases and J by 1 base, with 3 bases of the junction left unmatched. CDR1 and CDR2 (germline): SGHRS, YFSETQ. This CDR3 has 14 residues.

This clone was seen just once. V gene TRBV19 combines with J gene TRBJ2-3; 8 bases are shared with TRBD2. Germline V CDR1 and CDR2: LNHDA, SQIVND (reference sequence). V lost 10 bases to trimming and J lost 4 bases; unmatched junction nucleotides: 7. The CDR3 runs 13 residues. CDR3 loop: CATRTSSSDTQYF. Written as DNA, the CDR3 is TGTGCCACCCGGACTAGCAGTTCAGATACGCAGTATTTT.

V usage is TRBV6-4 and J usage is TRBJ1-2; 9 bases are a match to TRBD1. Trimming took 5 bases from V and 4 from J; bases not matched to a gene: 5. Germline CDR1 is MRHNA and CDR2 is SNTAGT. This CDR3 has 14 residues. The CDR3 bases are TGTGCCAGCAGTCCCGGGACAGGGACCTATGGCTACACCTTC. It encodes CASSPGTGTYGYTF.

The genes are TRBV10-1 and TRBJ2-1; 7 bases align to TRBD2. Germline V gene data show CDR1 as WNHNN and CDR2 as SYGVQD (reference sequence). The CDR3 covers 15 residues. With 3 bases clipped from V and 8 bases from J, the junction kept 10 bases outside the gene matches. CDR3: CASSDGREFGHEQFF. CDR3 DNA sequence: TGCGCCAGCAGTGACGGGCGGGAGTTCGGTCATGAGCAGTTCTTC.

This clone was seen only once. The rearrangement uses TRBV4-2 and TRBJ2-3; 9 bases match TRBD1. V trimming: 1 base; J trimming: 2 bases; junction bases outside the gene matches: 4. The length of the CDR3 is 16 residues. Per germline, CDR1 LGHNA and CDR2 YNFKEQ. The CDR3 coding sequence is TGTGCCAGCAGCCAAGTTAGGACAGGGGTCACAGATACGCAGTATTTT. This sequence encodes CASSQVRTGVTDTQYF.

The chain employs TRBV18 and TRBJ2-1, with D hard to call. The CDR3 consists of 17 residues. Germline CDR1 reads KGHSH; CDR2 reads LQKENI. Deletions cut 5 bases from V and 0 bases from J, with 17 bases between. CDR3 amino acids: CASSIYILLSSYNEQFF. The CDR3 nucleotides read TGTGCCAGCTCAATATATATTTTACTCTCCTCCTACAATGAGCAGTTCTTC.

Here the CDR3 DNA reads TGTGCCAGCAGCTTAGGGGTTGTCACTGAAGCTTTCTTT. Its translation: CASSLGVVTEAFF. The chain has TRBV5-4 and TRBJ1-1, with TRBD1 as a possible D gene (5 bases). Germline V lookup: CDR1 SGHNT, CDR2 YYREEE (reference sequence). The CDR3 spans 13 residues. Trimming pared 2 bases from V and 4 bases from J, leaving 9 bases between.

As to this clone: Sequence at one end of the junction differs from germline and may be a read error. V is TRBV7-9 and J is TRBJ2-7, with a possible D match to TRBD2 (6 bases). The length of the CDR3 is 12 residues. The germline V gene has CDR1 SEHNR and CDR2 FQNEAQ (reference sequence). The CDR3 nucleotides read TGTTCCAGCAGCTCGTTCGGGGGAGAGCAGTACTTC. Encoded protein: CSSSSFGGEQYF.

The rearrangement uses TRBV27 and TRBJ2-1; the match to TRBD1 covers 12 bases. V dropped 3 bases and J dropped 8; count of bases not matched to a gene: 14. The CDR3 extends over 18 amino acids. Germline CDR1 is MNHEY and CDR2 is SMNVEV (reference sequence). The CDR3 DNA is TGTGCCAGCAGTTTGGACATTACCGGGACAGGGGGCTGGGATGAGCAGTTCTTC. As protein: CASSLDITGTGGWDEQFF.

The chain couples TRBV7-9 to TRBJ1-2; 8 positions match TRBD1. The CDR3 totals 13 residues. Germline V gene data show CDR1 as SEHNR and CDR2 as FQNEAQ (reference sequence). V lost 5 bases to trimming and J lost 8 bases; unmatched junction nucleotides: 7. The CDR3 here is CASSLGGQAGYTF. In DNA form, the CDR3 reads TGTGCCAGCAGCCTGGGGGGACAGGCCGGCTACACCTTC.

The chain carries TRBV13 and TRBJ2-1; D not resolved. CDR3 length: 12 amino acids. From germline, CDR1 is PRHDT and CDR2 FYEKMQ (reference sequence). V lost 4 bases to trimming and J lost 5 bases, with 6 bases between them. This CDR3 reads CASSSQDNEQFF. In DNA form, the CDR3 reads TGTGCCAGCAGCTCTCAGGACAATGAGCAGTTCTTC.

This chain links TRBV19 with TRBJ1-1; 9 bases are a match to TRBD1. The V gene end was trimmed by 7 bases and the J gene end by 2 bases; junction bases not matched to a gene: 5. This CDR3 is built from 14 residues. The germline gives CDR1 LNHDA, CDR2 SQIVND (reference sequence). The CDR3 loop is CASMPGQGNTEAFF. The CDR3 DNA is TGTGCCAGTATGCCGGGACAGGGCAACACTGAAGCTTTCTTT.

The chain employs TRBV10-3 and TRBJ1-2; D possibly corresponds to TRBD1 (6 bases). V lost 6 bases and J 8 bases, leaving 19 bases between the germline ends. Per the germline V gene, CDR1 is ENHRY and CDR2 is SYGVKD. The CDR3 spans 14 residues. The CDR3 sequence: CAISREGQWVGYTF. CDR3 nucleotides: TGTGCCATCAGCCGTGAAGGACAGTGGGTCGGCTACACCTTC.

The V gene is TRBV27, the J gene TRBJ1-5, with D possibly TRBD1 on 5 matching bases. V was shortened by 9 bases and J by 8 bases, with 14 bases between the two germline ends. The length of the CDR3 is 12 residues. CDR1 and CDR2 from the germline V gene are MNHEY and SMNVEV (reference sequence). CDR3 sequence: CARGLGGKPQHF. DNA of the CDR3: TGTGCCAGGGGGCTAGGCGGGAAGCCCCAGCATTTT.